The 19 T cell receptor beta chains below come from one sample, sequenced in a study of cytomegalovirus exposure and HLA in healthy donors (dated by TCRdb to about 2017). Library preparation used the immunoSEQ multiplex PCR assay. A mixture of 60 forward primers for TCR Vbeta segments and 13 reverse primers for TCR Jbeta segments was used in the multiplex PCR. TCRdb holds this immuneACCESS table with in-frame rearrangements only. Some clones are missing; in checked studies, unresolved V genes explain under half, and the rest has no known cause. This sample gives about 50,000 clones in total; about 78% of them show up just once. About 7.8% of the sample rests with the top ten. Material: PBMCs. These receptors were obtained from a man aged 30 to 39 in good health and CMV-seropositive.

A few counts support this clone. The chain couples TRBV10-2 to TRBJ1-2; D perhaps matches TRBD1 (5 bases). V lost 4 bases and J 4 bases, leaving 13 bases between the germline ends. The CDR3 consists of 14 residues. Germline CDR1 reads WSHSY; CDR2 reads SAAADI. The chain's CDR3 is CASSAREGSYGYTF. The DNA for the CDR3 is TGCGCCAGCAGTGCCCGGGAGGGGAGCTATGGCTACACCTTC.

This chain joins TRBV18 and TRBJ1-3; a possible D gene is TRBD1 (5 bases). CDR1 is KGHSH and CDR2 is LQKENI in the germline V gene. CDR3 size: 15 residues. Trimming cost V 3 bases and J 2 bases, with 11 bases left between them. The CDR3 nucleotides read TGTGCCAGCTCACCTCAGGGAGGTGCTGGAAACACCATATATTTT. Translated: CASSPQGGAGNTIYF.

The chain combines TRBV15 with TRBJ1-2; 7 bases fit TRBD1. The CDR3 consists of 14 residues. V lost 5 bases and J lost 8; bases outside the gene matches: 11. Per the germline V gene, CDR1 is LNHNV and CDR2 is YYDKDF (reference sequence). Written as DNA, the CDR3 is TGTGCCACCAGCCCCGGGACAGAGGTTGAAGGCTACACCTTC. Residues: CATSPGTEVEGYTF.

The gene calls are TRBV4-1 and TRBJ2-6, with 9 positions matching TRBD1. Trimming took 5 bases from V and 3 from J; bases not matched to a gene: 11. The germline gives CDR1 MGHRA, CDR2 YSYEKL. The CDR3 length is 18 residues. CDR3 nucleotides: TGCGCCAGCAGCAACACCTTACAGGGGGCGCTTGGGGCCAACGTCCTGACTTTC. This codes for CASSNTLQGALGANVLTF.

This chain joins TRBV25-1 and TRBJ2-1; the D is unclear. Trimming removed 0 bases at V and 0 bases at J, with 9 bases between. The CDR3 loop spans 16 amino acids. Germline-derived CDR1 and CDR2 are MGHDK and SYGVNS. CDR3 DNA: TGTGCCAGCAGTGAATACGGCGGCAGCTCCTACAATGAGCAGTTCTTC. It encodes CASSEYGGSSYNEQFF.

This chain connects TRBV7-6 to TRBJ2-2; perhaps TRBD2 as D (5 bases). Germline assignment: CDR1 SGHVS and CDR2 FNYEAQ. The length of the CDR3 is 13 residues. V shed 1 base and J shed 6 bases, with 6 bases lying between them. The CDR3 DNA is TGTGCCAGCAGCTTAGTGGGAGCCGGGGAGCTGTTTTTT. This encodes CASSLVGAGELFF.

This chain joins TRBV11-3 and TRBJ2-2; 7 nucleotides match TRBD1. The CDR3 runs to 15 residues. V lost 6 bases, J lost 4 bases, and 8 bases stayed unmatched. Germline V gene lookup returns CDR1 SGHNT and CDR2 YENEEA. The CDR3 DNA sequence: TGTGCCAGCAGTTATCAGGGGGAGCCCACCGGGGAGCTGTTTTTT. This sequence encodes CASSYQGEPTGELFF.

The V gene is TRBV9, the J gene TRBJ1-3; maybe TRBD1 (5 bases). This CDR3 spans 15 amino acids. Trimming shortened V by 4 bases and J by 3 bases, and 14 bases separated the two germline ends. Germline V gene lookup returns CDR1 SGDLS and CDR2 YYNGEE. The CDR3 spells CASSSQGIYGNTIYF. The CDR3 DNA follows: TGTGCCAGCAGCAGCCAGGGTATTTATGGAAACACCATATATTTT.

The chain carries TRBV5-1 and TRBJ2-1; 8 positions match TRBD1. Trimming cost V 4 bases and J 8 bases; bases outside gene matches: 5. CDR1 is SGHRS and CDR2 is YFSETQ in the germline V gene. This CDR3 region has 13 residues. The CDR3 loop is CASSTDRGHEQFF. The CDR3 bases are TGCGCCAGCAGCACCGACAGGGGACATGAGCAGTTCTTC.

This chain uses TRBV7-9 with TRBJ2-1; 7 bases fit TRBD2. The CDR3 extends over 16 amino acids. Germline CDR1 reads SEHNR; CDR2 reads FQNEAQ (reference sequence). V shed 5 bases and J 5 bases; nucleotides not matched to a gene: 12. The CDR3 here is CASSTHGSGDDNEQFF. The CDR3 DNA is TGTGCCAGCAGCACCCATGGGAGCGGGGATGACAATGAGCAGTTCTTC. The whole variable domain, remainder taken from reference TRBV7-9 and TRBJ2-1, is DTGVSQNPRHKITKRGQNVTFRCDPISEHNRLYWYRQTLGQGPEFLTYFQNEAQLEKSRLLSDRFSAERPKGSFSTLEIQRTEQGDSAMYLCASSTHGSGDDNEQFFGPGTRLTVL.

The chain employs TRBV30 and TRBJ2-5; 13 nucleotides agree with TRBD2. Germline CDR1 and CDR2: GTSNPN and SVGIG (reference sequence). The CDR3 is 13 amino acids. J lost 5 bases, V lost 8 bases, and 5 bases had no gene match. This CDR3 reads CARLAGGGETQYF. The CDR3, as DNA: TGTGCCCGACTAGCGGGGGGCGGGGAGACCCAGTACTTC.

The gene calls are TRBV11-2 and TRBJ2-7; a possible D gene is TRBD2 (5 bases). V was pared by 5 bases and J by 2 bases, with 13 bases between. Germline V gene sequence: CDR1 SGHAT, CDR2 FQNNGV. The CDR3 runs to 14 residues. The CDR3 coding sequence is TGTGCCAGCAGCCTAGCCTCGGGGACCTACGAGCAGTACTTC. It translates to CASSLASGTYEQYF.

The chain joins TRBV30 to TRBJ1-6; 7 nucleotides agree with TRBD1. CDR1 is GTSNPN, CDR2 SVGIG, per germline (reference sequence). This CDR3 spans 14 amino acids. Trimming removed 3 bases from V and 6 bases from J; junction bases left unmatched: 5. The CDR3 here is CAWRDRDSNSPLHF. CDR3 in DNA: TGTGCCTGGAGAGACCGGGACAGTAATTCACCCCTCCACTTT. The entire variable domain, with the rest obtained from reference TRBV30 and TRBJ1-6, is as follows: SQTIHQWPATLVQPVGSPLSLECTVEGTSNPNLYWYRQAAGRGLQLLFYSVGIGQISSEVPQNLSASRPQDRQFILSSKKLLLSDSGFYLCAWRDRDSNSPLHFGNGTRLTVT.

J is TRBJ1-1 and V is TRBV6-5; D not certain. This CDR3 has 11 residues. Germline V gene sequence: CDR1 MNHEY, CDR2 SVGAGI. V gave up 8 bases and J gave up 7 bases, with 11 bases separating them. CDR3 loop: CASLRGGEAFF. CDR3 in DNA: TGTGCCAGCCTTCGGGGAGGTGAAGCTTTCTTT.

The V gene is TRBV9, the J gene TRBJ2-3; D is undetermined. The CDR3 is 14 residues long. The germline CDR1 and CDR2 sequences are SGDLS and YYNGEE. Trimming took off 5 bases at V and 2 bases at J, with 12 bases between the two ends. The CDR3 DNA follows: TGTGCCAGCAGACCTTCGGAGTACACAGATACGCAGTATTTT. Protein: CASRPSEYTDTQYF.

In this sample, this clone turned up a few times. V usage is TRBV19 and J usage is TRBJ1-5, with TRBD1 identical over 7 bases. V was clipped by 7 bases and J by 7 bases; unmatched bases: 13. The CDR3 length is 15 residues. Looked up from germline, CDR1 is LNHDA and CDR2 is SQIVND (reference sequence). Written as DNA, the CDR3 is TGTGCCAGTAACCCAACACAGGGGTTCGGACAGCCCCAGCATTTT. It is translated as CASNPTQGFGQPQHF.

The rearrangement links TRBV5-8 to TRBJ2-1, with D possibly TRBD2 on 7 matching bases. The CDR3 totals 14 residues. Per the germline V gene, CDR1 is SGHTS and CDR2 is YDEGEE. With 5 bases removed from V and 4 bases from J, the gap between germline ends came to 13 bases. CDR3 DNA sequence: TGTGCCAGCAGTCTAGGGGGGGGGTACAATGAGCAGTTCTTC. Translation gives CASSLGGGYNEQFF.

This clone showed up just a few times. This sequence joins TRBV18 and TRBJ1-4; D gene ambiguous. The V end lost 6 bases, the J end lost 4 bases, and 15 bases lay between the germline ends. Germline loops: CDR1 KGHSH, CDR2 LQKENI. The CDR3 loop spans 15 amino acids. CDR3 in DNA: TGTGCCAGCTCCCCCCGGGTCACCAATAATGAAAAACTGTTTTTT. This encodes CASSPRVTNNEKLFF.

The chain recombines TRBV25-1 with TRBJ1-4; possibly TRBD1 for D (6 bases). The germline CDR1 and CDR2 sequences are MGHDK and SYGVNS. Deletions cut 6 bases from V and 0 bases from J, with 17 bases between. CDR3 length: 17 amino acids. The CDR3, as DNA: TGTGCCAGCAGCCTAAACCCGGGACAAACAACTAATGAAAAACTGTTTTTT. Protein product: CASSLNPGQTTNEKLFF.